The clone carrying this TCR beta chain was counted between two and nine times. Amplified TCR beta CDR3 regions derived from RNA transcripts. Researchers ran a first-round RT-PCR on the TCR CDR3 using the HTBI primer set. MiXCR, applied by TCRdb to the multiplex PCR reads, yields one record per CDR3 protein. The repertoire has about half a million distinct CDR3 sequences, roughly 21% of them found once; the top ten carry roughly 47%. The data were taken from a study of T cells in Graves' hyperthyroidism and ophthalmopathy. This CDR3 spans 16 amino acids. In germline, CDR1 is SEHNR, CDR2 FQNEAQ (reference sequence). The ends were cut back, 0 bases at V and 4 bases at J, with 12 bases in the middle.

The TCR originated in a man between 35 and 55 years old with Graves' ophthalmopathy. The V call is TRBV7-9, the J call TRBJ2-2, with D hard to call. The sample comprised blood. The DNA of the CDR3 is TGTGCCAGCAGCTTAGCCCCCACCCCGGGCACCGGGGAGCTGTTTTTT. Its translation: CASSLAPTPGTGELFF. The entire variable domain, with the rest obtained from reference TRBV7-9 and TRBJ2-2, is as follows: DTGVSQNPRHKITKRGQNVTFRCDPISEHNRLYWYRQTLGQGPEFLTYFQNEAQLEKSRLLSDRFSAERPKGSFSTLEIQRTEQGDSAMYLCASSLAPTPGTGELFFGEGSRLTVL.